This T cell receptor beta chain was captured by sequencing in a study of shared clonotypes between healthy human individuals (TCRdb year 2020). Study-level background: A couple of women and three men aged 18 to 49 years were included in the cohort. For each donor, CD4 naive and CD4 memory were each given three plates, CD8 naive was given two plates, and CD8 memory was given one plate. To estimate repertoire size and how much clonotype sharing occurs between individuals, the study deeply sequenced the blood TCR repertoires of roughly 5 healthy adults. Different laboratories and diverse techniques were used to prepare libraries and sequence TCR repertoires, to increase sequencing depth and limit assay-specific biases. Each donor's leukapheresis produced roughly between roughly 0.94 and 9.5 billion PBMCs. Overall results and qualifications from the work: Naive subsets generally had larger estimated clonotype richness than memory subsets did. Compared with non-shared clonotypes, the clonotypes found in all four sorted-subset donors had higher generation probabilities. Because the study included only a small number of donors, the genetic and exposure-history diversity represented was limited. Sampling was restricted to blood, and TCR repertoires in tissues likely differ from the TCR repertoires found in blood. Rarefaction of sorted-subset datasets indicated incomplete sequencing despite the large sequencing depth. Across four donors, about 5% of naive CD4, roughly 3.5% of naive CD8, approximately 2.5% of memory CD4, and about 0.44% of memory CD8 clonotypes were shared. Based on pairwise subsampling, the degree of clonotype sharing among donors was expected to be affected by sequencing depth.

CDR1 and CDR2 are read off the germline V gene as MRHNA and SNTAGT. Spanning cysteine to phenylalanine, the CDR3 consists of 13 amino acids. The read is trimmed to its CDR3 DNA, 39 bases read in frame from base 1. V drops 0 bases and J drops 4 bases, leaving 3 bases in between. This clone showed up just a few times. Its binding antigen is unknown. Base-call qualities are not available, and no considerably larger clone is one nucleotide away. Using the deep immunoSEQ assay, multiplex PCR amplified TCR CDR3 regions from genomic DNA. Genomic DNA extracted from each cell subset was distributed evenly over all wells of several immunoSEQ 96-well plates, and each plate served as one replicate. For sorted subsets, each replicate PCR was loaded with 200 ng genomic DNA, equivalent to approximately 27,000 T cell genomes. The purified libraries were quantified using a Qubit 3.0 fluorometer, sized with a Bioanalyzer 2100, and then quantified again using the KAPA Library Quantification kit. Every immunoSEQ 96-well plate was sequenced on a separate single-read 150-cycle Illumina NextSeq 550 flow cell. Processing in the source paper ran as follows. Because the immunoSEQ output held only junctional sequences and lacked quality scores, the filtering could not match the filtering applied to full-length reads. To assign V/J genes and CDR3, sequences were annotated against IMGT germline references using PyIR, a Python wrapper for IgBLAST v1.9. Reads were filtered out if the reads had weak V/J assignments (E-value above 1e-6), no CDR3, stop codons, out-of-frame junctions, or ambiguous translated residues. V3J clonotypes were defined by identical inferred V gene, J gene, and CDR3 amino acid sequence. Percentage overlap between repertoires was calculated by dividing the number of shared unique clonotypes by the size of the smaller repertoire. RTK rarefaction, the Chao1 estimator, and Recon v2.1 estimates of unobserved clonotypes were used to assess repertoire richness. For all TCRbeta clonotypes obtained by the gDNA method from several donors, generation probabilities were computed with OLGA. The clones in this table, taken by TCRdb from immuneACCESS, are in-frame only. Not every clone is retained; where verified, under half of the shortfall comes from an unresolved V gene, and the cause of the rest is unknown. Clone size and the V and J calls come from that table; the DNA yielded D and trimming. This sample comprises about 670,000 clones, about 78% of them detected only once. The ten largest clones represent under 2% of the sample.

Donors were healthy HIV-negative adults with no recently reported acute infections or vaccinations. Only Caucasian adults living in Nashville, Tennessee, USA were represented among the donors. CD4+ T cells were enriched through magnetic negative selection, after which naive cells were positively selected on CD45RA and the remaining negative fraction served as the memory subset. Blood was collected by leukapheresis, and PBMCs were isolated by Ficoll-Histopaque density gradient centrifugation and then cryopreserved in liquid nitrogen vapor phase. Analytical flow cytometry was used to check the purity and quantity of each magnetically sorted T cell population. From each sorted fraction, genomic DNA was isolated and quantified by UV absorbance on a Nanodrop 2000c.

This receptor was obtained from a woman under 40 in good health. In this chain, TRBV6-4 is recombined with TRBJ2-2, with the D gene too uncertain to name. Sequenced material: memory CD4+ T cells sorted from blood. This specimen's cell subset or site label, interpreted: CD45RA-negative fraction. The encoded CDR3 is CASSDSGTGELFF. The nucleotide sequence reads TGTGCCAGCAGTGACTCGGGCACCGGGGAGCTGTTTTTT.